The clone carrying this TCR beta chain has more than one count but fewer than ten. As yet, its antigen is unknown. This entry is derived from a study of T-cell memory formation after mild COVID-19. The overall study: There were largely donor-specific TCR clusters. Study-level points and caveats: Later expanders leaned CD4+, whereas day 15 to 85 contracting clones were balanced CD4/CD8.

Using its own MiXCR run on the 5' RACE reads, TCRdb lists one record per CDR3 protein. The sample has 250,000 to 350,000 distinct CDR3 sequences, 15% to 20% seen once; the top ten hold 22%. Germline trimming cut 5 bases from V and 6 bases from J; bases unmatched to any gene: 2. The CDR3 is 11 amino acids. Germline V gene sequence: CDR1 SQVTM, CDR2 ANQGSEA. The TCR was taken from a man younger than 30 who had mild COVID-19 (a few samples of this study predate the infection). Cell type and time point are not known. V and J are TRBV29-1 and TRBJ2-7; TRBD1 aligns across 9 bases. Source material: PBMCs or a T cell subset sorted from them (not recorded which). CDR3 region: CSVRGQGEQYV. The CDR3 DNA is TGCAGCGTTCGGGGACAGGGCGAGCAGTACGTC.